This passage covers 7 T cell receptor beta chains from one sample sequenced in a study of blood T cell repertoires in COVID-19. The table came from immunoSEQ multiplex PCR; TCRdb's copy has only in-frame clones and leaves some out. The sample holds 15,000 to 20,000 clones, around four fifths seen once. The sample was peripheral blood. The receptors come from a man aged 60 to 69 with active or convalescent COVID-19.

This clone was found a few times. The chain has TRBV5-1 and TRBJ2-2, with D possibly matching TRBD1 (6 bases). Germline V lookup: CDR1 SGHRS, CDR2 YFSETQ. CDR3 length equals 15 residues. Between the trimmed V and J ends, which lost 0 bases and 6 bases, there was a span of 12 bases. The CDR3 reads CASSLALQGSGELFF. As DNA, the CDR3 is TGCGCCAGCAGCTTGGCCCTACAGGGTTCCGGGGAGCTGTTTTTT.

This chain links TRBV30 with TRBJ2-5; possible D gene TRBD2, 5 bases. The CDR3 has 12 residues. The V end lost 2 bases, the J end lost 5 bases, and 9 bases lay between the germline ends. Germline CDR1 reads GTSNPN; CDR2 reads SVGIG (reference sequence). CDR3 bases: TGTGCCTGGAGTACGAGGGCGGAGACCCAGTACTTC. Protein: CAWSTRAETQYF.

The chain joins TRBV6-4 to TRBJ1-6; possible D gene TRBD1, 5 bases. The germline V gene encodes CDR1 MRHNA and CDR2 SNTAGT. This CDR3 is built from 14 residues. V lost 3 bases and J 6 bases, leaving 9 bases between the germline ends. The CDR3 DNA is TGTGCCAGCAGTGATGGGCAGGGTAATTCACCCCTCCACTTT. Translated, it gives CASSDGQGNSPLHF.

The chain is built from TRBV10-3 and TRBJ2-5; 12 bases map to TRBD2. The CDR3 length is 16 residues. From germline, CDR1 is ENHRY and CDR2 SYGVKD. V trimming: 0 bases; J trimming: 3 bases; junction bases outside the gene matches: 2. CDR3 in amino acids: CAISESRTSGEETQYF. Written as DNA, the CDR3 is TGTGCCATCAGTGAGTCGAGGACTAGCGGGGAAGAGACCCAGTACTTC.

The rearrangement joins TRBV19 to TRBJ2-7; TRBD1 aligns across 10 bases. CDR1 LNHDA and CDR2 SQIVND come from the germline V gene (reference sequence). Trimming at V came to 4 bases and at J to 1 base, leaving 1 base not matched to a gene. CDR3 length equals 14 residues. CDR3 in amino acids: CASSRTGGSYEQYF. As DNA, the CDR3 is TGTGCCAGTAGTAGGACAGGGGGGTCCTACGAGCAGTACTTC.

The chain joins TRBV28 to TRBJ1-6, with unresolved D. The V and J ends lost 3 bases and 0 bases respectively, with 21 bases between them. Germline loops: CDR1 MDHEN, CDR2 SYDVKM. The CDR3 has 20 amino acids. As DNA, the CDR3 is TGTGCCAGCAGTTTGGTCCCTTCCCTTAGGTGGAGCTCCTATAATTCACCCCTCCACTTT. Translated, it gives CASSLVPSLRWSSYNSPLHF. Together with reference TRBV28 and TRBJ1-6, the CDR3 gives the full variable domain: DVKVTQSSRYLVKRTGEKVFLECVQDMDHENMFWYRQDPGLGLRLIYFSYDVKMKEKGDIPEGYSVSREKKERFSLILESASTNQTSMYLCASSLVPSLRWSSYNSPLHFGNGTRLTVT.

The genes are TRBV9 and TRBJ2-7; 10 nucleotides line up with TRBD2. Germline CDR1 is SGDLS and CDR2 is YYNGEE. This CDR3 has 15 amino acids. V dropped 3 bases and J dropped 5; count of bases not matched to a gene: 8. The CDR3 spells CASSAPGTSVHEQYF. Here the CDR3 DNA reads TGTGCCAGCAGCGCTCCCGGGACTAGCGTCCACGAGCAGTACTTC.